This entry concerns a single T cell receptor beta chain. What it recognizes is unknown. Both 60 Vbeta primers and 13 Jbeta primers went into the PCR. Here immunoSEQ multiplex PCR was the method, and the copy in TCRdb shows in-frame clones only, minus some. This table has fewer than 200,000 clones, roughly 84% appearing once. Germline V gene sequence: CDR1 SGHNT, CDR2 YYREEE (reference sequence). V was pared by 2 bases and J by 0 bases, with 7 bases of the junction left unmatched. The CDR3 totals 17 residues. This specimen comes from a study of cytomegalovirus exposure and HLA in healthy donors. General observations from the study: A later analysis by the authors found several of the most significant clusters apparently linked to common viral pathogens. Using the classifier, cytomegalovirus status was reportedly diagnosed with high specificity and sensitivity.

The sequence was obtained from a male donor in good health and CMV-seronegative. J is TRBJ1-4 and V is TRBV5-4; TRBD1 matches 7 bases. The specimen sequenced was PBMCs. The CDR3 spells CASSLQGTTATNEKLFF. The CDR3 region has the DNA TGTGCCAGCAGCTTACAGGGGACCACGGCAACTAATGAAAAACTGTTTTTT.